Each of the 5 T cell receptor beta chains below was sequenced from the same sample in a study of T cell changes during pregnancy in multiple sclerosis. Sequencing used immunoSEQ multiplex PCR; TCRdb keeps in-frame clones, though not all of them. The sample includes 65,000 to 95,000 clones, roughly 90% of them seen just once. The source material was peripheral blood, sampled before pregnancy. These receptors were collected from a female donor with multiple sclerosis, enrolled in a pregnancy study.

The chain recombines TRBV11-2 with TRBJ2-7, with 8 nucleotides matching TRBD1. The CDR3 has 14 residues. V was pared by 1 base and J by 5 bases, with 4 bases of the junction left unmatched. The germline V gene has CDR1 SGHAT and CDR2 FQNNGV. CDR3 sequence reads: CASSLVGQGHEQYF. The DNA for the CDR3 is TGTGCCAGCAGCTTAGTTGGACAGGGCCACGAGCAGTACTTC.

This chain uses TRBV9 with TRBJ1-3; the D is unclear. V was shortened by 4 bases and J by 9 bases, with 17 bases between the two germline ends. Germline lookup yields CDR1 SGDLS and CDR2 YYNGEE. The CDR3 runs 14 residues. CDR3 sequence: CASSSNGFGSTIYF. The CDR3 coding sequence is TGTGCCAGCAGCTCCAATGGGTTCGGGTCCACCATATATTTT.

The chain couples TRBV2 to TRBJ2-1; D uncertain. The V end lost 6 bases, the J end lost 8 bases, and 17 bases lay between the germline ends. The CDR3 is 14 residues long. Germline values: CDR1 SNHLY, CDR2 FYNNEI. For the CDR3, the DNA is TGTGCCAGCAGGATCGGTGGAGCGCCCCATGAGCAGTTCTTC. This gives the protein CASRIGGAPHEQFF. Based on the CDR3 plus reference TRBV2 and TRBJ2-1, the full variable domain is EPEVTQTPSHQVTQMGQEVILRCVPISNHLYFYWYRQILGQKVEFLVSFYNNEISEKSEIFDDQFSVERPDGSNFTLKIRSTKLEDSAMYFCASRIGGAPHEQFFGPGTRLTVL.

The rearrangement joins TRBV7-3 to TRBJ1-6, with D possibly matching TRBD1 (6 bases). Germline CDR1 is SGHTA and CDR2 is FQGTGA. This CDR3 has 14 residues. V was trimmed by 5 bases and J by 7 bases, leaving 12 bases between them. CDR3 in DNA: TGTGCCAGCAGCCAACAGGGTAACAATTCACCCCTCCACTTT. It codes for CASSQQGNNSPLHF.

This rearrangement joins TRBV15 to TRBJ2-3, with 11 bases that match TRBD2. Germline CDR1 reads LNHNV; CDR2 reads YYDKDF (reference sequence). CDR3 length equals 17 residues. J gave up 2 bases and V 3 bases, and 7 bases lay outside the gene matches. The CDR3 nucleotides are TGTGCCACCAGCAGGGGGCGTAGCGGGGGGGACACAGATACGCAGTATTTT. This sequence encodes CATSRGRSGGDTDTQYF.